This passage covers 15 T cell receptor beta chains from one sample sequenced in a study of Ad26.COV2.S vaccination and SARS-CoV-2 variants (dated by TCRdb to 2020 to 2022). Libraries were built with the immunoSEQ multiplex PCR assay. In TCRdb, the immuneACCESS table is reduced to in-frame sequences with V and J assigned. These tables do not hold every clone; where another copy was compared, an unresolved V gene accounts for under half, and the others remain unexplained. The table for this sample lists 300,000 to 350,000 clones; about 88% of them were counted only once. Of the sample, approximately 5.9% falls within the top ten clones. The treatment or condition label here, explained by the study, means: 19 received Ad26.COV2.S at low or high dose, single or two shots; roughly 5 received placebo; per-sample allocation not given. Repertoires of vaccine and placebo recipients were sequenced from samples taken on day 63 after the first injection.

Sequenced material: peripheral blood, taken in a trial of Ad26.COV2.S vaccine versus placebo. These receptors were collected from a person aged 18-60 years who received the Ad26.COV2.S COVID-19 vaccine or a placebo.

This chain uses TRBV18 with TRBJ1-1; 7 positions agree with TRBD1. This CDR3 has 15 amino acids. Trimming removed 6 bases from V and 3 bases from J; junction bases left unmatched: 10. From germline, CDR1 is KGHSH and CDR2 LQKENI. The CDR3 DNA is TGTGCCAGCTCCCCGACACAGGGGATCGACACTGAAGCTTTCTTT. This gives the protein CASSPTQGIDTEAFF.

V gene TRBV23-1 combines with J gene TRBJ2-7; D is unresolved. TRBV23-1 is given ORF status, its function remaining uncertain. The CDR3 covers 15 residues. V was cut by 3 bases and J by 6 bases, with 18 bases left in between. CDR3 in DNA: TGCGCCAGCAGTCAGGCGGAATATCGGAACTGCGAGCAGTACTTC. It yields the protein CASSQAEYRNCEQYF.

The V call is TRBV28, the J call TRBJ1-2; no clear D. With 8 bases removed from V and 8 bases from J, the gap between germline ends came to 15 bases. This CDR3 has 12 residues. Looked up from germline, CDR1 is MDHEN and CDR2 is SYDVKM. CDR3: CASVSGHGGYTF. CDR3 nucleotide sequence: TGTGCCAGCGTTTCTGGCCACGGGGGCTACACCTTC.

The chain combines TRBV3-1 (or the pseudogene TRBV3-2) with TRBJ1-2, with D perhaps TRBD1 (5 bases). Germline loops: CDR1 LGHDT, CDR2 YNNKEL (reference sequence). With 0 bases removed from V and 7 bases from J, the gap between germline ends came to 15 bases. There are 15 residues in the CDR3. This CDR3 reads CASSQDIRGGPGYTF. CDR3 coding DNA: TGTGCCAGCAGCCAAGACATAAGGGGAGGCCCTGGCTACACCTTC.

The chain carries TRBV19 and TRBJ1-5; D possibly corresponds to TRBD1 (5 bases). This CDR3 has 15 amino acids. V shed 7 bases and J shed 11 bases, with 24 bases lying between them. The germline V gene has CDR1 LNHDA and CDR2 SQIVND (reference sequence). The CDR3 region has the DNA TGTGCCAGTACCCCCATCGGGGGGACGGGGCAGACCCAGCATTTT. This codes for CASTPIGGTGQTQHF.

V usage is TRBV5-4 and J usage is TRBJ2-1; D might be TRBD1 (6 bases). The CDR3 is 17 amino acids. Germline V lookup: CDR1 SGHNT, CDR2 YYREEE (reference sequence). Trimming took 4 bases from V and 7 from J, leaving 24 bases between them. CDR3 nucleotides: TGTGCCAGCAGCCCGGACCTAGGACAGCTACGCTGGAATGAGCAGTTCTTC. Amino acid sequence: CASSPDLGQLRWNEQFF.

This chain uses TRBV11-2 with TRBJ2-2, with no clear D. The CDR3 length is 15 residues. V lost 3 bases to trimming and J lost 5 bases, with 13 bases between them. Germline CDR1 SGHAT, CDR2 FQNNGV. This chain's CDR3 is CASSFSASLTGELFF. CDR3 sequence (DNA): TGTGCCAGCAGCTTTTCCGCCAGCTTGACCGGGGAGCTGTTTTTT. Full variable domain (remainder filled in from reference TRBV11-2 and TRBJ2-2): EAGVAQSPRYKIIEKRQSVAFWCNPISGHATLYWYQQILGQGPKLLIQFQNNGVVDDSQLPKDRFSAERLKGVDSTLKIQPAKLEDSAVYLCASSFSASLTGELFFGEGSRLTVL.

The V and J genes are TRBV5-6 and TRBJ2-1, with 8 bases aligning to TRBD2. The germline CDR1 and CDR2 sequences are SGHDT and YYEEEE. With 4 bases clipped from V and 2 bases from J, the junction kept 5 bases outside the gene matches. The CDR3 contains 15 residues. Here the CDR3 DNA reads TGTGCCAGCAGCACAGCGGGACTAGCCTACAATGAGCAGTTCTTC. Its translation is CASSTAGLAYNEQFF.

The CDR3 loop is CAWSRGRNQPQHF. The CDR3 DNA reads TGTGCCTGGAGCAGGGGTCGCAATCAGCCCCAGCATTTT. The chain has TRBV30 and TRBJ1-5; perhaps TRBD1 as D (6 bases). The CDR3 consists of 13 residues. The V and J ends lost 3 bases and 2 bases respectively, with 8 bases between them. Per germline, CDR1 GTSNPN and CDR2 SVGIG (reference sequence).

This rearrangement joins TRBV27 to TRBJ2-6; D ambiguous. The CDR3 is 16 amino acids. V lost 1 base and J lost 1, with 8 bases in between. Germline CDR1 MNHEY, CDR2 SMNVEV (reference sequence). The CDR3 reads CASSLLGSSGANVLTF. CDR3 nucleotide sequence: TGTGCCAGCAGTTTATTAGGCAGTTCTGGGGCCAACGTCCTGACTTTC.

This clone was found once. This sequence joins TRBV28 and TRBJ2-4, with D perhaps TRBD1 (6 bases). The CDR3 has 13 amino acids. Trimming cost V 7 bases and J 6 bases, with 13 bases left between them. Germline CDR1 MDHEN, CDR2 SYDVKM. The CDR3 protein is CASTARGVNIQYF. The CDR3 coding sequence is TGTGCCAGCACCGCCAGGGGAGTAAACATTCAGTACTTC.

This clone was seen only a few times. The chain is built from TRBV9 and TRBJ2-2, with a possible D match to TRBD1 (6 bases). Germline loops: CDR1 SGDLS, CDR2 YYNGEE. The CDR3 covers 15 residues. Between the trimmed V and J ends, which lost 3 bases and 5 bases, there was a span of 14 bases. DNA for the CDR3: TGTGCCAGCAGCGCAGGGGTCGTGTATACCGGGGAGCTGTTTTTT. Its protein is CASSAGVVYTGELFF.

The V call is TRBV9, the J call TRBJ2-3; possible D gene TRBD2, 6 bases. Germline values: CDR1 SGDLS, CDR2 YYNGEE. The CDR3 has 19 amino acids. V was pared by 4 bases and J by 0 bases, with 24 bases between. This CDR3 is CASSSLGSNGGLSTDTQYF. The CDR3 DNA sequence: TGTGCCAGCAGCTCCCTAGGGAGTAACGGGGGTCTTAGCACAGATACGCAGTATTTT.

The chain uses TRBV7-9 and TRBJ1-2; 8 bases fit TRBD1. This CDR3 contains 17 residues. V trimming: 1 base; J trimming: 4 bases; junction bases outside the gene matches: 11. Germline CDR1 is SEHNR and CDR2 is FQNEAQ (reference sequence). The CDR3: CASSLDTGTGQGYGYTF. The CDR3 DNA follows: TGTGCCAGCAGCTTAGATACGGGGACAGGACAAGGCTATGGCTACACCTTC.

The chain recombines TRBV29-1 with TRBJ1-5; no clear D. The CDR3 sequence is 17 residues long. V lost 2 bases and J 7 bases, leaving 24 bases between the germline ends. Germline CDR1 is SQVTM and CDR2 is ANQGSEA. CDR3 loop: CSVETTENSSSWQPQHF. The CDR3 DNA reads as TGCAGCGTTGAAACAACGGAGAACAGCAGTTCGTGGCAGCCCCAGCATTTT.